This T cell receptor beta chain emerged from a study of tumor T cells in aggressive B-cell lymphoma (dated by TCRdb to 2015 to 2018). Note on this clone: This clone's antigen is unknown. The sample holds no much larger clone one base away, and base qualities are not on file.

From cysteine to phenylalanine, the CDR3 is 13 amino acids long. Only the CDR3 region is kept as DNA, spanning 39 bases read in frame from base 1. The V end gives up 4 bases and the J end 6 bases, leaving 5 bases in the junction not matched to a gene. CDR1 and CDR2, looked up from the germline V gene, are LGHNA and YSLEER. To prepare the library, the immunoSEQ multiplex PCR assay was applied. TCRdb provides this immuneACCESS table in a form limited to in-frame rearrangements. Some clones are lacking; in checked studies, under half of them reflect an unresolved V gene, and why the rest are absent is not known. The sample records about 840 clones, about 86% of which are singletons. The ten largest clonotypes hold about 6% of the sample.

This TCR was sampled from an adult with diffuse large B cell lymphoma. In this chain, TRBV4-3 is recombined with TRBJ1-2; the junction holds 7 bases that match TRBD1. The sequencing sample was made of tumor tissue. The CDR3 here reads CASSRSTGNGYTF. DNA sequence: TGCGCCAGCAGCCGATCGACAGGGAATGGCTACACCTTC.